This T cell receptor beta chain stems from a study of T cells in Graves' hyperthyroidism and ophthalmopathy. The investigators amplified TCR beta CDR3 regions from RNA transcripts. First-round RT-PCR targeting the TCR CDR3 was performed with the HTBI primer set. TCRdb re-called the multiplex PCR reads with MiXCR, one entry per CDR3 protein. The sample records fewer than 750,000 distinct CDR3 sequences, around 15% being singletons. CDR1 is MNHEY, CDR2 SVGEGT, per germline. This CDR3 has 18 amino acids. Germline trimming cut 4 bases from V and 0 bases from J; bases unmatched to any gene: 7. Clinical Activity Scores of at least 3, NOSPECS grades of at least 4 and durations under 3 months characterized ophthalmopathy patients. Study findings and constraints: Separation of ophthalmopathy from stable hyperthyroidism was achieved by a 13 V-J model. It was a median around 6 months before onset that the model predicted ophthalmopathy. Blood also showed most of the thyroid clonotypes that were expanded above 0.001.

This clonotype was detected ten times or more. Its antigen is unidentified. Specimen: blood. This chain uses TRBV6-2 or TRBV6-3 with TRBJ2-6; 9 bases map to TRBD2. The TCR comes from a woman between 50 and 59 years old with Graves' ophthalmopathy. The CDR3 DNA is TGTGCCAGCAGTTCCCTAGCGGGGACTAGCTCTGGGGCCAACGTCCTGACTTTC. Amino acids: CASSSLAGTSSGANVLTF.